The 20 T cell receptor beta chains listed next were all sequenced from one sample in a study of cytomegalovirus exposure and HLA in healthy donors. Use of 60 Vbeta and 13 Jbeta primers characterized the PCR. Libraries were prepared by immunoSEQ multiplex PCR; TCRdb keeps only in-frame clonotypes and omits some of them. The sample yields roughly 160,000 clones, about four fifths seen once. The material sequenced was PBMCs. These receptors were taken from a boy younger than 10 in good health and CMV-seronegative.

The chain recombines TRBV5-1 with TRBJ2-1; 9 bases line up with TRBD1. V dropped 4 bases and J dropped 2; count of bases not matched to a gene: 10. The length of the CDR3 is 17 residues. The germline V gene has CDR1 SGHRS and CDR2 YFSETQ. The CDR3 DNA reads TGCGCCAGCAGCCCGGGCGGAACAGGGGGCGCCTACAATGAGCAGTTCTTC. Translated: CASSPGGTGGAYNEQFF. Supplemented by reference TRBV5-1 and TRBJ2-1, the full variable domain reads KAGVTQTPRYLIKTRGQQVTLSCSPISGHRSVSWYQQTPGQGLQFLFEYFSETQRNKGNFPGRFSGRQFSNSRSEMNVSTLELGDSALYLCASSPGGTGGAYNEQFFGPGTRLTVL.

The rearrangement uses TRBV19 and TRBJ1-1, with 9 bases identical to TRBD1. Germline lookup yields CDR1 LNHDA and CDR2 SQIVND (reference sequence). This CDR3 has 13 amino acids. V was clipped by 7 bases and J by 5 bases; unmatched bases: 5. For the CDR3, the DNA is TGTGCCAGTATCGGGGACAGGGTAACTGAAGCTTTCTTT. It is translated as CASIGDRVTEAFF. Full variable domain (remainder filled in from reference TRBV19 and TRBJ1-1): DGGITQSPKYLFRKEGQNVTLSCEQNLNHDAMYWYRQDPGQGLRLIYYSQIVNDFQKGDIAEGYSVSREKKESFPLTVTSAQKNPTAFYLCASIGDRVTEAFFGQGTRLTVV.

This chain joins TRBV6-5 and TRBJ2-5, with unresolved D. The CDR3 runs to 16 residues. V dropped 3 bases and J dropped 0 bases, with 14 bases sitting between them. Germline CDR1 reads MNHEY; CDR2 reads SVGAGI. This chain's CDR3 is CASSYWRSRNQETQYF. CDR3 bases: TGTGCCAGCAGTTATTGGCGAAGCAGGAACCAAGAGACCCAGTACTTC.

The CDR3 coding sequence is TGCGCCAGCAGCCAAGAAGGTCGCGGATACAATGAGCAGTTCTTC. It is translated as CASSQEGRGYNEQFF. The gene calls are TRBV4-1 and TRBJ2-1, with D uncertain. Per germline, CDR1 MGHRA and CDR2 YSYEKL. This CDR3 contains 15 residues. V was trimmed by 0 bases and J by 4 bases, leaving 10 bases between them.

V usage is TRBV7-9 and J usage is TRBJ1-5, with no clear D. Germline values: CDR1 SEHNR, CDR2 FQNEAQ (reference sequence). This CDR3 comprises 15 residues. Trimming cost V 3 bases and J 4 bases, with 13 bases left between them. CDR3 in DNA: TGTGCCAGCAGCTTGGACGGGAGGAGGAATCAGCCCCAGCATTTT. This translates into CASSLDGRRNQPQHF.

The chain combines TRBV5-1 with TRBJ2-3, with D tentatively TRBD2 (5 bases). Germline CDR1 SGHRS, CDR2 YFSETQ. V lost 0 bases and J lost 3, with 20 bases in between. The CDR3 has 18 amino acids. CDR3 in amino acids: CASSLAGREGIRTDTQYF. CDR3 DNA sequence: TGCGCCAGCAGCTTGGCTGGTCGGGAAGGGATTAGAACAGATACGCAGTATTTT.

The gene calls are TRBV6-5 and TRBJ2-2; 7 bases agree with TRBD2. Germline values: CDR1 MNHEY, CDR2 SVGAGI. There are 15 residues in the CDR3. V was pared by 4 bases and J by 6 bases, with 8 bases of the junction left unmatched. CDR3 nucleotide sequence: TGTGCCAGCAGTTCTCTGCGGGAGTCGTCCGGGGAGCTGTTTTTT. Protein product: CASSSLRESSGELFF.

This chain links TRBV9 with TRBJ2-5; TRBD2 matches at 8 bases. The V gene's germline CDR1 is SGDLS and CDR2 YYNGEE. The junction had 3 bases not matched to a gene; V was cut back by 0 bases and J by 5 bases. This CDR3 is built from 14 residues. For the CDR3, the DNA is TGTGCCAGCAGCGTAGTCCCGGGAGGGGAGACCCAGTACTTC. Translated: CASSVVPGGETQYF.

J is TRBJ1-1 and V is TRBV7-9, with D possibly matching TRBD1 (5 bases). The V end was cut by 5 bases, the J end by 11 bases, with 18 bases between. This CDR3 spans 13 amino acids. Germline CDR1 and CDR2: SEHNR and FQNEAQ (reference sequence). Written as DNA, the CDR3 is TGTGCCAGCAGCCCGATGCGGGGGTTCGTGGCTTTCTTT. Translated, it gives CASSPMRGFVAFF. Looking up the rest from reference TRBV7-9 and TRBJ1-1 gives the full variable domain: DTGVSQNPRHKITKRGQNVTFRCDPISEHNRLYWYRQTLGQGPEFLTYFQNEAQLEKSRLLSDRFSAERPKGSFSTLEIQRTEQGDSAMYLCASSPMRGFVAFFGQGTRLTVV.

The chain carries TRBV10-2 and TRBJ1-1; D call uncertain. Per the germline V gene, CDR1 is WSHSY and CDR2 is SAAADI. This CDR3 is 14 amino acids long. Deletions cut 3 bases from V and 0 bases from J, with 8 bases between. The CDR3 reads CASSEPSLNTEAFF. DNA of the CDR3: TGCGCCAGCAGTGAACCGAGCTTGAACACTGAAGCTTTCTTT.

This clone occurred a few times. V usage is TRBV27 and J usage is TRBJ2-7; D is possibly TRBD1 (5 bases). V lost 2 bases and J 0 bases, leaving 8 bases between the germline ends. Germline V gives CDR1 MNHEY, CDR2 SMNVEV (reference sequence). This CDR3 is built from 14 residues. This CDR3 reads CASSLGRGSYEQYF. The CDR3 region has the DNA TGTGCCAGCAGTTTAGGTAGGGGCTCCTACGAGCAGTACTTC.

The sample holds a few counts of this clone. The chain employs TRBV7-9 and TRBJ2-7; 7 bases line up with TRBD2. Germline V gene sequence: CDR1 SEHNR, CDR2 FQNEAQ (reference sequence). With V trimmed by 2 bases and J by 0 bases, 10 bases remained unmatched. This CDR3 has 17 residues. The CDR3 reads CASSLWGVASGSYEQYF. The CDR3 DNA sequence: TGTGCCAGCAGCTTATGGGGGGTGGCTAGCGGCTCCTACGAGCAGTACTTC.

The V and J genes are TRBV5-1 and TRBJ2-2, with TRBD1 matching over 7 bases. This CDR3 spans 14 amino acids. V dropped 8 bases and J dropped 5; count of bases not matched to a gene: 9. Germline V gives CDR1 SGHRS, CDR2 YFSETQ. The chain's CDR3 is CASQSTGYTGELFF. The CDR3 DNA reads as TGCGCCAGTCAATCGACAGGGTATACCGGGGAGCTGTTTTTT. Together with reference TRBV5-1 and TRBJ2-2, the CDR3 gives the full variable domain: KAGVTQTPRYLIKTRGQQVTLSCSPISGHRSVSWYQQTPGQGLQFLFEYFSETQRNKGNFPGRFSGRQFSNSRSEMNVSTLELGDSALYLCASQSTGYTGELFFGEGSRLTVL.

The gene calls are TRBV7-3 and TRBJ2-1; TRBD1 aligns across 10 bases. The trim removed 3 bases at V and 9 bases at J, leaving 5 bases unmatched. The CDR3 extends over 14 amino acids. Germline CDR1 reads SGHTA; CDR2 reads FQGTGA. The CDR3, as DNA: TGTGCCAGCAGCTTGGGACAGGGGCTAGTTGAGCAGTTCTTC. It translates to CASSLGQGLVEQFF.

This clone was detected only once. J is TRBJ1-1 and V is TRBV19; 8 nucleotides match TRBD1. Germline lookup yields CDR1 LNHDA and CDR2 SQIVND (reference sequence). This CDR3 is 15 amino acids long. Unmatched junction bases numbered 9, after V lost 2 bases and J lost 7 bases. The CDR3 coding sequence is TGTGCCAGTAGTATACGACTGGGACAGGAGAGTGAAGCTTTCTTT. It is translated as CASSIRLGQESEAFF.

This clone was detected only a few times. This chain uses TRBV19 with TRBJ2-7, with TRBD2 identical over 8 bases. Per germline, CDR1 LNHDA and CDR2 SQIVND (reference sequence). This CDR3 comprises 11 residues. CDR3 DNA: TGTGCTAGCGGGGACCTCTACGAGCAGTACTTC. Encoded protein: CASGDLYEQYF. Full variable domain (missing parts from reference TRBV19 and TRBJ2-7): DGGITQSPKYLFRKEGQNVTLSCEQNLNHDAMYWYRQDPGQGLRLIYYSQIVNDFQKGDIAEGYSVSREKKESFPLTVTSAQKNPTAFYLCASGDLYEQYFGPGTRLTVT.

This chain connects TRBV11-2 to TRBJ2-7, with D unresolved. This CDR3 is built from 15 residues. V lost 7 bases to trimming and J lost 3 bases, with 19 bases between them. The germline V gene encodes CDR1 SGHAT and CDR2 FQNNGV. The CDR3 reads CASTPPIGDVYEQYF. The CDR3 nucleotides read TGTGCCAGCACCCCACCTATTGGAGATGTCTACGAGCAGTACTTC.

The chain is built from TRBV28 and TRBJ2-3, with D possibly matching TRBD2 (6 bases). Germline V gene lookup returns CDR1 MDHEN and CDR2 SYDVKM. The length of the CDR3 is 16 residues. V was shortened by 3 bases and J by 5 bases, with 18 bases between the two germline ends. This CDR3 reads CASSFIGLRGGDTQYF. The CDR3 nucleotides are TGTGCCAGCAGTTTTATCGGACTAAGGGGAGGAGATACGCAGTATTTT.

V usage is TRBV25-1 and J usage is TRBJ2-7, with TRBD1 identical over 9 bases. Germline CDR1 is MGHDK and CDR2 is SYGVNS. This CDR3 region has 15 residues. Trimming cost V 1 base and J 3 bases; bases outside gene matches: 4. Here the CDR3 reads CASSELGTGNYEQYF. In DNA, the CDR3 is TGTGCCAGCAGTGAATTAGGGACAGGGAACTACGAGCAGTACTTC.

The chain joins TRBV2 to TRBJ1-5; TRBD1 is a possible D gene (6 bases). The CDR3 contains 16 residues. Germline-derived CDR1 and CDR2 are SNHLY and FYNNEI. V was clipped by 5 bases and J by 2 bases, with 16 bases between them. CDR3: CASSTRLQGGNQPQHF. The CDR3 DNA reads TGTGCCAGCAGTACGAGACTACAGGGAGGCAATCAGCCCCAGCATTTT.